Included here is one T cell receptor (beta chain) sequence, with context. Antigen unknown. The data originate from a study of beta chain features in type 1 diabetes. Study observations and caveats: For TCRB rearrangement, an influence of HLA type remained unresolved here.

All sorted populations exceeded 95% purity. Germline trimming cut 5 bases from V and 8 bases from J; bases unmatched to any gene: 5. The germline V gene encodes CDR1 MNHEY and CDR2 SMNVEV (reference sequence). The CDR3 runs 14 residues. Expressed TCRB transcripts were sequenced because the isolated RNA had all been reverse transcribed beforehand. Measured with immunoSEQ multiplex PCR; TCRdb has only the in-frame clones, and not every one. The sample shows roughly 230,000 clones, 9.6% of them seen only once. The receptor comes from a woman under 30 in good health. V usage is TRBV27 and J usage is TRBJ1-3; 11 nucleotides line up with TRBD1. The sample consisted of naive CD4+ T cells from blood. CDR3 protein: CASSPDRGLYTIYF. CDR3 DNA: TGTGCCAGCAGTCCGGACAGGGGGCTTTACACCATATATTTT.